This T cell receptor (beta chain) was sequenced during a study of shared clonotypes between healthy human individuals. Germline loops: CDR1 MNHNY, CDR2 SVGAGI (reference sequence). CDR3 length equals 14 residues. The ends lost 8 bases at V and 7 bases at J; junction bases unmatched: 11. Method: immunoSEQ multiplex PCR; TCRdb's copy keeps in-frame clones and lacks some. The sample consists of 2 million to 2.5 million clones, around 90% of them appearing once. Sequenced material: naive CD4+ T cells from PBMCs. Subset defined: CD45RA+ positively selected. This sequence originates from a man aged 18-30 years in good health. Some clones in this sample may be carry-over from other donors' samples. The V gene is TRBV6-6, the J gene TRBJ2-5; 9 nucleotides align to TRBD2. CDR3 sequence: CASSSSGAVGTQYF. Written as DNA, the CDR3 is TGTGCCAGCTCCTCTAGCGGGGCGGTGGGGACCCAGTACTTC.